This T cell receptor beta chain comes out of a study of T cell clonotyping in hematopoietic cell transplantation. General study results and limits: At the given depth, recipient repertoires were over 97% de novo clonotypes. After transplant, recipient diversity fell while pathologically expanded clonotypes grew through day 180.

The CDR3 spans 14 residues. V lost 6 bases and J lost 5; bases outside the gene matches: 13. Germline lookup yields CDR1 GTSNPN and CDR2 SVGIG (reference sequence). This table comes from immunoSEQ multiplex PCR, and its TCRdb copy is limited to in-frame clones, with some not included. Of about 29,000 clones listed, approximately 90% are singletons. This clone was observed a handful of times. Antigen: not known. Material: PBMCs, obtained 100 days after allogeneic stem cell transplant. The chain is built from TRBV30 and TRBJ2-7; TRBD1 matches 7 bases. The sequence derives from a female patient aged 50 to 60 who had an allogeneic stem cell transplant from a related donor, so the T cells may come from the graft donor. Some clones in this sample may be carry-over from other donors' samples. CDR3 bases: TGTGCCTGCCAAGCTTGGGGACAGCGAGACGAGCAGTACTTC. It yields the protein CACQAWGQRDEQYF.